This T cell receptor beta chain comes out of a study of identical twins' blood T cells. TCRdb passed the 5' RACE reads through MiXCR, listing each CDR3 protein once. The profile shows fewer than 450,000 distinct CDR3 sequences, around 30% of them singletons. The CDR3 is made up of 13 amino acids. The V end was cut by 0 bases, the J end by 7 bases, with 7 bases between. Germline CDR1 reads SGHRS; CDR2 reads YFSETQ. The three twin pairs were reared together, likely meeting the same infections. The chain couples TRBV5-1 to TRBJ2-2; D remains unclear. The sample taken for sequencing was PBMCs. This clonotype was obtained from a woman aged 18 to 50 in good health. The CDR3 DNA reads TGCGCCAGCAGCTTGGTAGATTTCGGGGAGCTGTTTTTT. It codes for CASSLVDFGELFF. The complete variable domain, with remaining parts taken from reference TRBV5-1 and TRBJ2-2, reads KAGVTQTPRYLIKTRGQQVTLSCSPISGHRSVSWYQQTPGQGLQFLFEYFSETQRNKGNFPGRFSGRQFSNSRSEMNVSTLELGDSALYLCASSLVDFGELFFGEGSRLTVL.